This TCR beta chain was observed in a study of cytomegalovirus exposure and HLA in healthy donors. Regarding the study as a whole: In a later analysis, HLA-associated beta chains showed higher expansion and lower generation probabilities than comparable chains.

Worth noting for this clone: Its antigen is unidentified.

With 60 Vbeta and 13 Jbeta primers, the PCR was carried out. Using immunoSEQ multiplex PCR, the repertoire was profiled, and TCRdb retains in-frame clones only, with some absent. The profile shows roughly 100,000 clones, almost 80% of them singletons. The V end lost 2 bases, the J end lost 2 bases, and 10 bases lay between the germline ends. Germline lookup yields CDR1 MDHEN and CDR2 SYDVKM. CDR3 size: 15 residues. This chain connects TRBV28 to TRBJ1-5, with D perhaps TRBD1 (6 bases). The receptor's source is a man aged 45-65 years in good health and CMV-seropositive. The sequenced sample consisted of PBMCs. DNA for the CDR3: TGTGCCAGCAGTTTACAGGGGCCCCGCAATCAGCCCCAGCATTTT. Translating gives CASSLQGPRNQPQHF. Full variable domain (missing parts from reference TRBV28 and TRBJ1-5): DVKVTQSSRYLVKRTGEKVFLECVQDMDHENMFWYRQDPGLGLRLIYFSYDVKMKEKGDIPEGYSVSREKKERFSLILESASTNQTSMYLCASSLQGPRNQPQHFGDGTRLSIL.